What follows are 25 T cell receptor beta chains derived from one specimen sequenced in a study of vaccination effects on CD4 cells after COVID-19. After expansion with viral peptide pools in the ViraFEST assay, antigen-specific CD4+ T cells were sequenced. CD4+ T cell isolation took place after approximately 11 days of culture. The vaccine given was either BNT162b2 or mRNA-1273, in two doses. The method was immunoSEQ multiplex PCR; TCRdb's version includes in-frame clones alone and lacks a portion of them. The sample yields roughly 55,000 clones, roughly 78% seen once. No antigens are known for them. The specimen was CD4+ T cells from PBMCs cultured with HCoV-OC43 spike peptides, collected after COVID-19 vaccination. The subset here: HCoV-OC43 spike overlapping peptide pool stimulation. The origin of the receptors is a human donor who received a COVID-19 vaccine.

The V and J genes are TRBV3-1 (or the pseudogene TRBV3-2) and TRBJ1-1, with D hard to call. The CDR3 length is 13 residues. Germline CDR1 is LGHDT and CDR2 is YNNKEL (reference sequence). V lost 4 bases and J lost 4, with 10 bases in between. The CDR3 DNA reads as TGTGCCAGCAGCCGCGGAGGTAGCACTGAAGCTTTCTTT. Translated: CASSRGGSTEAFF.

The rearrangement links TRBV24-1 to TRBJ1-5; 10 bases align to TRBD1. J was trimmed by 9 bases and V by 4 bases; bases with no gene match: 5. CDR3 length: 14 amino acids. Germline CDR1 reads KGHDR; CDR2 reads SFDVKD. This CDR3 reads CATSEGGQGRPQHF. DNA for the CDR3: TGTGCCACCAGTGAGGGGGGACAGGGGCGGCCCCAGCATTTT.

The chain carries TRBV5-1 and TRBJ2-5; 8 bases match TRBD2. V trimming: 3 bases; J trimming: 5 bases; junction bases outside the gene matches: 15. CDR1 and CDR2 from the germline V gene are SGHRS and YFSETQ. The length of the CDR3 is 17 residues. Here the CDR3 reads CASSSTPPGLVLETQYF. In DNA, the CDR3 is TGCGCCAGCAGCTCTACTCCTCCGGGACTAGTCTTGGAGACCCAGTACTTC. Filled out from reference TRBV5-1 and TRBJ2-5, the complete variable domain reads KAGVTQTPRYLIKTRGQQVTLSCSPISGHRSVSWYQQTPGQGLQFLFEYFSETQRNKGNFPGRFSGRQFSNSRSEMNVSTLELGDSALYLCASSSTPPGLVLETQYFGPGTRLLVL.

This chain links TRBV6-2 or TRBV6-3 with TRBJ1-2; D not certain. The CDR3 consists of 15 residues. V shed 2 bases and J shed 0 bases, with 10 bases lying between them. CDR1 and CDR2 (germline): MNHEY, SVGEGT. The CDR3 DNA reads as TGTGCCAGCAGTTACAATGGGGAACCTAACTATGGCTACACCTTC. This gives the protein CASSYNGEPNYGYTF.

The chain couples TRBV7-9 to TRBJ2-4; TRBD1 agrees at 8 bases. This CDR3 region has 19 residues. V gave up 6 bases and J gave up 0 bases; unmatched junction bases: 16. Germline V gene sequence: CDR1 SEHNR, CDR2 FQNEAQ (reference sequence). CDR3 nucleotide sequence: TGTGCCAGCAGAGTTAGGGCGGGGACAGGTGAGATAGCCAAAAACATTCAGTACTTC. Translating gives CASRVRAGTGEIAKNIQYF.

The chain links TRBV15 to TRBJ1-1; the D gene is possibly TRBD1 (5 bases). Germline CDR1 is LNHNV and CDR2 is YYDKDF (reference sequence). CDR3 length equals 13 residues. V lost 7 bases, J lost 1 base, and 10 bases lay in between. This CDR3 is CATTLGQNTEAFF. In nucleotides, the CDR3 is TGTGCCACCACACTAGGACAGAACACTGAAGCTTTCTTT. Using reference TRBV15 and TRBJ1-1 for the parts outside the CDR3, the full variable domain is DAMVIQNPRYQVTQFGKPVTLSCSQTLNHNVMYWYQQKSSQAPKLLFHYYDKDFNNEADTPDNFQSRRPNTSFCFLDIRSPGLGDTAMYLCATTLGQNTEAFFGQGTRLTVV.

This chain uses TRBV7-3 with TRBJ2-1; D may match TRBD1 or TRBD2 (6 bases each). CDR3 size: 19 residues. Looked up from germline, CDR1 is SGHTA and CDR2 is FQGTGA. Between the trimmed V and J ends, which lost 5 bases and 6 bases, there was a span of 29 bases. In nucleotides, the CDR3 is TGTGCCAGCAGCCCCTACCCTCAAAGGAGGGGGAATTTGGGCAATGAGCAGTTCTTC. It is translated as CASSPYPQRRGNLGNEQFF.

The chain joins TRBV18 to TRBJ1-5, with a possible D match to TRBD1 (5 bases). Germline assignment: CDR1 KGHSH and CDR2 LQKENI. Deletions cut 3 bases from V and 2 bases from J, with 11 bases between. The CDR3 is 15 amino acids. CDR3 in amino acids: CASSPPGGRNQPQHF. As DNA, the CDR3 is TGTGCCAGCTCACCTCCCGGGGGTCGCAATCAGCCCCAGCATTTT.

This chain joins TRBV9 and TRBJ1-2; possible D gene TRBD1, 5 bases. The CDR3 runs 15 residues. V lost 0 bases and J lost 3, with 12 bases in between. CDR1 SGDLS and CDR2 YYNGEE come from the germline V gene. The CDR3 is CASSVGRGAHYGYTF. For the CDR3, the DNA is TGTGCCAGCAGCGTAGGGAGGGGCGCTCACTATGGCTACACCTTC.

This clone has just one count. The chain combines TRBV15 with TRBJ2-2, with D unresolved. The V end lost 0 bases, the J end lost 5 bases, and 13 bases lay between the germline ends. This CDR3 region has 16 residues. CDR1 and CDR2 from the germline V gene are LNHNV and YYDKDF (reference sequence). The CDR3 DNA reads as TGTGCCACCAGCAGAGATAATCCCCACCCGACCGGGGAGCTGTTTTTT. Encoded protein: CATSRDNPHPTGELFF. The entire variable domain, with the rest obtained from reference TRBV15 and TRBJ2-2, is as follows: DAMVIQNPRYQVTQFGKPVTLSCSQTLNHNVMYWYQQKSSQAPKLLFHYYDKDFNNEADTPDNFQSRRPNTSFCFLDIRSPGLGDTAMYLCATSRDNPHPTGELFFGEGSRLTVL.

The chain joins TRBV11-3 to TRBJ1-3, with D uncertain. V gave up 3 bases and J gave up 0 bases, with 15 bases separating them. This CDR3 contains 17 residues. From germline, CDR1 is SGHNT and CDR2 YENEEA. CDR3: CASSFPRRLISGNTIYF. The DNA of the CDR3 is TGTGCCAGCAGCTTTCCAAGGAGGCTGATCTCTGGAAACACCATATATTTT.

This clone occurred once. This CDR3 is also generated by other DNA sequences in the sample. The J gene is TRBJ1-3, the V gene TRBV18; D remains ambiguous. The CDR3 is 15 residues long. Trimming left V 6 bases short and J 1 base short, with 13 bases between. CDR1 and CDR2 from the germline V gene are KGHSH and LQKENI. This chain's CDR3 is CASSPSTDSGNTIYF. The CDR3, as DNA: TGTGCCAGCTCCCCATCGACGGATTCTGGAAACACCATATATTTT.

The genes are TRBV6-2 or TRBV6-3 and TRBJ2-5; perhaps TRBD1 as D (5 bases). The CDR3 spans 14 residues. V was pared by 2 bases and J by 4 bases, with 11 bases between. Germline CDR1 is MNHEY and CDR2 is SVGEGT. CDR3 sequence reads: CASSYLWGGETQYF. CDR3 nucleotide sequence: TGTGCCAGCAGTTACCTGTGGGGCGGAGAGACCCAGTACTTC.

V and J are TRBV6-2 or TRBV6-3 and TRBJ2-5; D is tentatively TRBD1 or TRBD2 (5 bases each). With 5 bases removed from V and 6 bases from J, the gap between germline ends came to 19 bases. The CDR3 spans 15 residues. The germline gives CDR1 MNHEY, CDR2 SVGEGT. The CDR3 DNA reads as TGTGCCAGCAGTCTTCCAGGGACGGACGGGAAGACCCAGTACTTC. This translates into CASSLPGTDGKTQYF.

V usage is TRBV4-1 and J usage is TRBJ2-5; D remains ambiguous. The CDR3 length is 14 residues. V lost 4 bases to trimming and J lost 1 base, with 10 bases between them. In germline, CDR1 is MGHRA, CDR2 YSYEKL. In DNA form, the CDR3 reads TGCGCCAGCAGCCTGACCCCTGCCCAAGAGACCCAGTACTTC. It codes for CASSLTPAQETQYF.

This clone was seen just once. CDR3 DNA: TGTGCCAGCAGTGTGTCGGCTTATAGCAATCAGCCCCAGCATTTT. Translated: CASSVSAYSNQPQHF. The chain has TRBV2 and TRBJ1-5; D is unclear. The CDR3 has 15 residues. V gave up 4 bases and J gave up 0 bases, with 10 bases separating them. CDR1 is SNHLY, CDR2 FYNNEI, per germline.

J is TRBJ2-7 and V is TRBV9, with D perhaps assigned TRBD1 or TRBD2 (5 bases each). This CDR3 spans 16 amino acids. Trimming removed 4 bases from V and 5 bases from J, with 22 bases in between. Germline CDR1 and CDR2: SGDLS and YYNGEE. The CDR3 spells CASSPFGPGPRDEQYV. Written as DNA, the CDR3 is TGTGCCAGCAGCCCGTTCGGTCCGGGGCCTAGGGACGAGCAGTACGTC.

This chain joins TRBV11-2 and TRBJ2-7; 9 bases agree with TRBD1. This CDR3 spans 14 amino acids. V lost 5 bases to trimming and J lost 3 bases; unmatched junction nucleotides: 5. The germline V gene encodes CDR1 SGHAT and CDR2 FQNNGV. This CDR3 reads CASSEGTGLYEQYV. CDR3 nucleotide sequence: TGTGCCAGCAGCGAGGGGACAGGGCTCTACGAGCAGTACGTC.

This clone has more than one count but fewer than ten. The chain employs TRBV19 and TRBJ1-2; D remains ambiguous. The CDR3 has 12 amino acids. From germline, CDR1 is LNHDA and CDR2 SQIVND (reference sequence). Trimming removed 5 bases from V and 4 bases from J, with 8 bases in between. CDR3: CASSPSPYGYTF. CDR3 DNA sequence: TGTGCCAGTAGTCCGAGCCCCTATGGCTACACCTTC. Full variable domain (outside the CDR3, taken from reference TRBV19 and TRBJ1-2): DGGITQSPKYLFRKEGQNVTLSCEQNLNHDAMYWYRQDPGQGLRLIYYSQIVNDFQKGDIAEGYSVSREKKESFPLTVTSAQKNPTAFYLCASSPSPYGYTFGSGTRLTVV.

The chain has TRBV5-1 and TRBJ1-2; D is perhaps TRBD1 (6 bases). Trimming took 0 bases from V and 6 from J, leaving 12 bases between them. This CDR3 has 14 amino acids. Germline V lookup: CDR1 SGHRS, CDR2 YFSETQ. As DNA, the CDR3 is TGCGCCAGCAGCTTGGGAGTGGGGGCAAATGGCTACACCTTC. Translating it yields CASSLGVGANGYTF.

The rearrangement joins TRBV5-4 to TRBJ2-1, with 9 nucleotides matching TRBD1. Unmatched junction bases numbered 5, after V lost 4 bases and J lost 6 bases. The CDR3 has 14 amino acids. Germline assignment: CDR1 SGHNT and CDR2 YYREEE (reference sequence). CDR3 nucleotide sequence: TGTGCCAGCAGCACTAGACAGGGGGTCAATGAGCAGTTCTTC. It encodes CASSTRQGVNEQFF.

This clone was picked up a small number of times. The chain joins TRBV15 to TRBJ1-6, with D tentatively TRBD1 (5 bases). The CDR3 sequence is 13 residues long. Trimming pared 6 bases from V and 10 bases from J, leaving 13 bases between. CDR1 and CDR2 (germline): LNHNV, YYDKDF (reference sequence). The CDR3 is CATRVSGNSPLHF. In DNA, the CDR3 is TGTGCCACCAGGGTGTCAGGGAACTCACCCCTCCACTTT.

V usage is TRBV6-2 or TRBV6-3 and J usage is TRBJ2-3; the match to TRBD1 covers 7 bases. V trimming: 4 bases; J trimming: 5 bases; junction bases outside the gene matches: 6. Looked up from germline, CDR1 is MNHEY and CDR2 is SVGEGT. The CDR3 runs 14 residues. CDR3 sequence reads: CASSWDSVLDTQYF. CDR3 sequence (DNA): TGTGCCAGCAGTTGGGACAGTGTCTTAGATACGCAGTATTTT.

V gene TRBV18 combines with J gene TRBJ2-5; D remains unclear. The V end was cut by 1 base, the J end by 1 base, with 4 bases between. Looked up from germline, CDR1 is KGHSH and CDR2 is LQKENI. CDR3 length equals 13 residues. The CDR3 sequence is CASSPRAQETQYF. The CDR3 DNA reads as TGTGCCAGCTCACCACGCGCCCAAGAGACCCAGTACTTC.

The V gene is TRBV27, the J gene TRBJ2-3, with D possibly being TRBD2 (6 bases). Deletions cut 2 bases from V and 0 bases from J, with 6 bases between. Germline V gene sequence: CDR1 MNHEY, CDR2 SMNVEV (reference sequence). The CDR3 length is 14 residues. CDR3 coding DNA: TGTGCCAGCAGTTTACGGGGGAGCACAGATACGCAGTATTTT. Protein sequence: CASSLRGSTDTQYF.